These 22 T cell receptor beta chains were sequenced from one sample in a study of response to subunit inactivated influenza vaccine. TCRdb re-called the RT-PCR reads with MiXCR, one entry per CDR3 protein. The table shows about 190,000 distinct CDR3 sequences, with roughly 14% occurring only once. The sample in question was CD8+ T cells sorted from PBMCs, obtained roughly 5 days after vaccination. The receptors were sampled from a man aged 50-59 years who received an inactivated influenza vaccine.

This clonotype has just a few counts. The chain uses TRBV20-1 and TRBJ2-2; 8 nucleotides align to TRBD1. CDR1 DFQATT and CDR2 SNEGSKA come from the germline V gene (reference sequence). The CDR3 has 16 amino acids. Trimming took 5 bases from V and 0 from J; bases not matched to a gene: 8. The CDR3 DNA is TGCAGTGCTTCTTTGTTCAGGGGGCCGAACACCGGGGAGCTGTTTTTT. Amino acid sequence: CSASLFRGPNTGELFF.

The CDR3 nucleotides read TGCAGTGCGAGGGAGCCGAACTCCTACGAGCAGTACTTC. This sequence encodes CSAREPNSYEQYF. This chain uses TRBV20-1 with TRBJ2-7; TRBD2 is a possible D gene (5 bases). Germline values: CDR1 DFQATT, CDR2 SNEGSKA (reference sequence). CDR3 length: 13 amino acids. Trimming pared 6 bases from V and 0 bases from J, leaving 12 bases between.

This clonotype was observed many times. The CDR3 coding sequence is TGCGCCAGCGGGGACGGTTTCTACGAGCAGTACTTC. Encoded protein: CASGDGFYEQYF. The chain joins TRBV10-2 to TRBJ2-7; tentatively, D is TRBD1 or TRBD2 (5 bases each). The CDR3 covers 12 residues. The V and J ends lost 8 bases and 3 bases respectively, with 11 bases between them. Germline CDR1 is WSHSY and CDR2 is SAAADI.

The V and J genes are TRBV28 and TRBJ2-7; 10 bases fit TRBD1. The CDR3 totals 17 residues. V was clipped by 6 bases and J by 4 bases; unmatched bases: 15. Germline V gene sequence: CDR1 MDHEN, CDR2 SYDVKM. CDR3 nucleotide sequence: TGTGCCAGCAGCGGCTCCCAGACGACAGGGGGCGCTTACGAGCAGTACTTC. As protein: CASSGSQTTGGAYEQYF.

This clonotype was seen repeatedly, ten times or more. An end of the junction does not agree with germline; a read error may underlie this. This chain links TRBV5-1 with TRBJ2-7, with D unclear. The CDR3 extends over 12 amino acids. The germline gives CDR1 SGHRS, CDR2 YFSETQ. CDR3 sequence (DNA): TGTGCCAGCAGCTTAGTAGGCTACGAGCAGTACTTC. Translation gives CASSLVGYEQYF.

A few counts support this clonotype. Written as DNA, the CDR3 is TGTGCCAGCAGTACGGGACTAGCTTACGAGCAGTACTTC. This sequence encodes CASSTGLAYEQYF. V and J are TRBV6-2 or TRBV6-3 and TRBJ2-7; 9 nucleotides agree with TRBD2. V shed 5 bases, J shed 4 bases, and the junction held 3 bases outside the gene matches. The CDR3 length is 13 residues. Germline assignment: CDR1 MNHEY and CDR2 SVGEGT.

This clonotype was detected only a few times. The chain links TRBV5-1 to TRBJ2-5; possibly TRBD2 for D (6 bases). Germline V gives CDR1 SGHRS, CDR2 YFSETQ. The CDR3 consists of 15 residues. V lost 0 bases and J 5 bases, leaving 14 bases between the germline ends. For the CDR3, the DNA is TGCGCCAGCAGCTTGGTTGTCAGGGCGGGGGAGACCCAGTACTTC. This codes for CASSLVVRAGETQYF.

This clonotype was counted between two and nine times. The gene calls are TRBV4-2 and TRBJ1-5; the D gene is possibly TRBD1 (6 bases). Germline CDR1 reads LGHNA; CDR2 reads YNFKEQ. With 0 bases removed from V and 2 bases from J, the gap between germline ends came to 17 bases. This CDR3 contains 18 residues. CDR3 loop: CASSQDLGRGMGNQPQHF. DNA of the CDR3: TGTGCCAGCAGCCAAGATCTGGGCAGGGGAATGGGCAATCAGCCCCAGCATTTT.

V gene TRBV29-1 combines with J gene TRBJ2-5, with 7 bases identical to TRBD2. Looked up from germline, CDR1 is SQVTM and CDR2 is ANQGSEA. The length of the CDR3 is 15 residues. The trim removed 1 base at V and 5 bases at J, leaving 10 bases unmatched. CDR3 bases: TGCAGCGTTGAAGGGGGCGCGGGGGAAGATGAGACCCAGTACTTC. Protein: CSVEGGAGEDETQYF.

In its sample, this clonotype was seen a few times. The chain recombines TRBV29-1 with TRBJ2-7; D is undetermined. The CDR3 contains 10 residues. CDR1 is SQVTM and CDR2 is ANQGSEA in the germline V gene. With 4 bases removed from V and 7 bases from J, the gap between germline ends came to 8 bases. The CDR3 reads CSVGIGEQYF. The DNA for the CDR3 is TGCAGCGTTGGAATTGGGGAGCAGTACTTC.

The rearrangement links TRBV12-3 or TRBV12-4 to TRBJ2-3; D not certain. The CDR3 sequence is 16 residues long. The V and J ends lost 3 bases and 0 bases respectively, with 13 bases between them. The CDR3 DNA sequence: TGTGCCAGCAGTTTGACGTTAACTTTTAGCACAGATACGCAGTATTTT. As protein: CASSLTLTFSTDTQYF.

The J gene is TRBJ2-7, the V gene TRBV7-9; D is possibly TRBD2 (5 bases). Trimming cost V 5 bases and J 6 bases, with 14 bases left between them. CDR1 is SEHNR, CDR2 FQNEAQ, per germline (reference sequence). CDR3 size: 13 residues. CDR3: CASSLGGRAEQYF. CDR3 sequence (DNA): TGTGCCAGCAGCCTAGGAGGAAGGGCCGAGCAGTACTTC.

The CDR3 reads CASLGRVSSYEQYF. CDR3 coding DNA: TGTGCCTCACTTGGTCGGGTGAGCTCCTACGAGCAGTACTTC. V gene TRBV24-1 combines with J gene TRBJ2-7, with D hard to call. V was clipped by 12 bases and J by 0 bases, with 17 bases between them. CDR3 size: 14 residues. The germline V gene encodes CDR1 KGHDR and CDR2 SFDVKD.

Only a few counts were recorded for this clonotype. V and J are TRBV10-3 and TRBJ2-6, with D unclear. V was cut by 10 bases and J by 0 bases, with 10 bases left in between. Germline CDR1 and CDR2: ENHRY and SYGVKD. The CDR3 loop spans 14 amino acids. Here the CDR3 reads CATLSPSGANVLTF. CDR3 DNA: TGTGCCACCTTAAGTCCCTCTGGGGCCAACGTCCTGACTTTC.

This clonotype was observed a few times. This chain links TRBV13 with TRBJ2-7; no reliable D call. Per germline, CDR1 PRHDT and CDR2 FYEKMQ (reference sequence). Trimming took off 0 bases at V and 0 bases at J, with 12 bases between the two ends. This CDR3 has 16 residues. The CDR3 is CASSLGAGWSSYEQYF. The DNA of the CDR3 is TGTGCCAGCAGCTTAGGAGCCGGGTGGAGCTCCTACGAGCAGTACTTC. The full variable domain, its missing parts supplied by reference TRBV13 and TRBJ2-7, is AAGVIQSPRHLIKEKRETATLKCYPIPRHDTVYWYQQGPGQDPQFLISFYEKMQSDKGSIPDRFSAQQFSDYHSELNMSSLELGDSALYFCASSLGAGWSSYEQYFGPGTRLTVT.

This clonotype was detected a few times. The J gene is TRBJ2-2, the V gene TRBV24-1, with D possibly TRBD1 on 5 matching bases. Germline loops: CDR1 KGHDR, CDR2 SFDVKD. This CDR3 is 14 amino acids long. V was clipped by 1 base and J by 6 bases, with 8 bases between them. The CDR3 nucleotides read TGTGCCACCAGTGATTTCGAAGGGGCCGGGGAGCTGTTTTTT. It yields the protein CATSDFEGAGELFF.

This clonotype was found a few times. The rearrangement uses TRBV5-6 and TRBJ2-2; weak D call: TRBD1 (6 bases). Between the trimmed V and J ends, which lost 7 bases and 4 bases, there was a span of 17 bases. CDR3 length: 15 amino acids. Per germline, CDR1 SGHDT and CDR2 YYEEEE. The CDR3 bases are TGTGCCAGCGGAACTAACAGGGCCCCCACCGGGGAGCTGTTTTTT. Its protein is CASGTNRAPTGELFF.

Only a few counts were recorded for this clonotype. The chain employs TRBV5-6 and TRBJ2-3; 8 nucleotides match TRBD2. This CDR3 contains 16 residues. The V and J ends lost 4 bases and 2 bases, in that order; junction bases with no gene match: 9. Germline V gene lookup returns CDR1 SGHDT and CDR2 YYEEEE. CDR3 amino acids: CASSQLLAGITDTQYF. Here the CDR3 DNA reads TGTGCCAGCAGCCAACTTTTAGCGGGAATCACAGATACGCAGTATTTT.

This clonotype was picked up a small number of times. CDR3 sequence reads: CASRPLVVDTQYF. In DNA, the CDR3 is TGTGCCAGCAGGCCCTTGGTAGTAGATACGCAGTATTTT. This chain connects TRBV6-6 to TRBJ2-3; D call uncertain. The CDR3 length is 13 residues. Per germline, CDR1 MNHNY and CDR2 SVGAGI (reference sequence). Trimming took off 6 bases at V and 5 bases at J, with 12 bases between the two ends.

The chain combines TRBV20-1 with TRBJ2-1; tentative D call: TRBD2 (5 bases). Germline CDR1 is DFQATT and CDR2 is SNEGSKA (reference sequence). Trimming pared 3 bases from V and 0 bases from J, leaving 6 bases between. This CDR3 has 13 residues. CDR3 nucleotide sequence: TGCAGTGCTAGGGACTTCTCCTACAATGAGCAGTTCTTC. Protein: CSARDFSYNEQFF.

This clonotype was recorded a few times. The chain links TRBV4-3 to TRBJ2-2, with D unresolved. V was trimmed by 1 base and J by 1 base, leaving 7 bases between them. This CDR3 contains 15 residues. Looked up from germline, CDR1 is LGHNA and CDR2 is YSLEER. As DNA, the CDR3 is TGCGCCAGCAGCCAAGGGCACTGGAACACCGGGGAGCTGTTTTTT. The encoded protein is CASSQGHWNTGELFF.

This clonotype came up a few times. CDR3 DNA sequence: TGCGCCAGCGGACCGGGACAGGGCTTTGAAAAACTGTTTTTT. Its protein is CASGPGQGFEKLFF. V and J are TRBV4-1 and TRBJ1-4, with 9 nucleotides matching TRBD1. Germline assignment: CDR1 MGHRA and CDR2 YSYEKL. This CDR3 has 14 residues. V was pared by 8 bases and J by 7 bases, with 8 bases of the junction left unmatched.